This note documents a single T cell receptor beta chain sequence. The target antigen is unknown. The PCR made use of 60 Vbeta and 13 Jbeta primers. The method was immunoSEQ multiplex PCR; TCRdb's version includes in-frame clones alone and lacks a portion of them. This sample has some 56,000 clones; around 83% occur once, and the top ten carry about 1.5%. This cohort consisted of healthy bone marrow donors. The entry originates in a study of cytomegalovirus exposure and HLA in healthy donors. Study context: A prior analysis found roughly 110 million unique TCR beta sequences from 150 million to 200 million T cells. Notes on the study in general: Later analysis identified a missense DCLRE1C variant that was linked to TCR beta V- and J-gene trimming. In vitro, a few CMV-associated chains proved specific for CMV antigens.

The CDR3 is 15 residues long. V shed 0 bases, J shed 3 bases, and the junction held 0 bases outside the gene matches. Germline CDR1 MRHNA, CDR2 SNTAGT. Sequencing used PBMCs. This TCR derives from a human donor in good health. V is TRBV6-4 and J is TRBJ2-2; 8 bases are a match to TRBD1. The CDR3: CASSDSGQDTGELFF. The CDR3 DNA reads TGTGCCAGCAGTGACTCGGGACAGGACACCGGGGAGCTGTTTTTT.